These T cell receptor beta chains were read from a single sample in a study of somatic reversion in DOCK8 deficiency. One entry per CDR3 protein results from TCRdb running MiXCR on the multiplex PCR reads. The sample records approximately 250 distinct CDR3 sequences, approximately 24% being singletons. The specimen sequenced was peripheral blood. These receptors were obtained from a human donor with DOCK8 deficiency. Both conserved end residues are part of each CDR3. The D gene is left open where the match is weak. Only some rows state a clone size, as once, few, many or a class for expanded clones.

cdr3_nt cdr3_aa clone_size j_call d_call v_call
TGTGCCTGGATGAACAGTTTCTTCACAAGTCTCTATGGCTACACCTTC CAWMNSFFTSLYGYTF hyperexpanded TRBJ1-2 NA TRBV30
TGTGCCGGCAGTACCAGAACTAGCGGTGCCGCCGAGCAGTACTTC CAGSTRTSGAAEQYF NA TRBJ2-7 TRBD2 TRBV6-5
TGCGCCAGCTACAGAGATATGAACACTGAAGCTTTCTTT CASYRDMNTEAFF hyperexpanded TRBJ1-1 NA TRBV5-1
TGTGCCAGCACTTTCAGCAGGAGCTATAGCAATCAGCCCCAGCATTTT CASTFSRSYSNQPQHF large TRBJ1-5 NA TRBV2
TGTGCCAGCAGAGACAGGGCCCTAGACGAGCAGTACTTC CASRDRALDEQYF few TRBJ2-7 TRBD1 TRBV25-1
TGTGCCAGTAGTATCAGGACAGGGAACACTGAAGCTTTCTTT CASSIRTGNTEAFF hyperexpanded TRBJ1-1 TRBD1 TRBV19
TGTGCCAGCAGTCGTACTGCAACTAATGAAAAACTGTTTTTT CASSRTATNEKLFF NA TRBJ1-4 NA TRBV6-5
TGTGCCAGCAGCGGGGCTGGGTACGAGCAGTACTTC CASSGAGYEQYF medium-sized TRBJ2-7 NA TRBV7-8
TGTGCCAGCGCTCACGGGATGAACACTGAAGCTTTCTTT CASAHGMNTEAFF large TRBJ1-1 NA TRBV25-1
TGTGCCAGCAGGCAGCTAGCGGGGGGCTACAATGAGCAGTTCTTC CASRQLAGGYNEQFF large TRBJ2-1 TRBD2 TRBV12-3/TRBV12-4
TGCAGTGCTAGAGACGATCTCCCTTATAGCAATCAGCCCCAGCATTTT CSARDDLPYSNQPQHF hyperexpanded TRBJ1-5 NA TRBV20-1
TGTGTCAGCAGGGACCCTTACGCAAAACTGTTTTTT CVSRDPYAKLFF NA TRBJ1-4 NA TRBV6-1
TGTGCCAGCAGCTTAGTGGGCCTACGGGACAGAGGCTCTGGAAACACCATATATTTT CASSLVGLRDRGSGNTIYF large TRBJ1-3 TRBD1 TRBV11-1
TGTGCCACCGTTACCGGGAGGAAGAACACTGAAGCTTTCTTT CATVTGRKNTEAFF NA TRBJ1-1 NA TRBV12-3/TRBV12-4